Listed here are 26 T cell receptor beta chains from one sample, sequenced in a study of T-cell memory formation after mild COVID-19. MiXCR, run by TCRdb on the 5' RACE reads, gives a single entry per CDR3 protein. The table lists some 64,000 distinct CDR3 sequences, less than 9.5% of them singletons, with approximately 1.1% in the top ten. Sequencing used PBMCs or a T cell subset sorted from them (not recorded which). The receptors were sampled from a man between 18 and 29 years old who had mild COVID-19 (a few samples of this study predate the infection). Cell type and time point are not known.

The rearrangement joins TRBV4-2 to TRBJ2-7, with D possibly being TRBD2 (6 bases). The CDR3 loop spans 12 amino acids. Germline lookup yields CDR1 LGHNA and CDR2 YNFKEQ. Trimming removed 4 bases from V and 4 bases from J, with 8 bases in between. This CDR3 is CASSRGLYEQYF. CDR3 DNA sequence: TGTGCCAGCAGCCGGGGACTTTACGAGCAGTACTTC.

This clonotype was counted between two and nine times. V is TRBV7-3 and J is TRBJ1-1, with TRBD1 as a possible D gene (6 bases). CDR1 SGHTA and CDR2 FQGTGA come from the germline V gene. Trimming left V 2 bases short and J 7 bases short, with 11 bases between. The CDR3 is 13 amino acids. This CDR3 is CASSLGRTDEAFF. The CDR3 DNA sequence: TGTGCCAGCAGCTTAGGCCGGACAGATGAAGCTTTCTTT.

This chain uses TRBV7-2 with TRBJ2-2; no reliable D call. This CDR3 is 13 amino acids long. Germline values: CDR1 SGHTA, CDR2 FQGNSA. V dropped 5 bases and J dropped 5 bases, with 9 bases sitting between them. CDR3 region: CASSVARTGELFF. The CDR3, as DNA: TGTGCCAGCAGCGTGGCTAGGACCGGGGAGCTGTTTTTT.

This clonotype was detected ten times or more. The genes are TRBV5-1 and TRBJ2-1; D gene uncertain. From germline, CDR1 is SGHRS and CDR2 YFSETQ. The CDR3 spans 15 residues. V dropped 1 base and J dropped 2 bases, with 10 bases sitting between them. The CDR3 region is CASSLRDQTYNEQFF. As DNA, the CDR3 is TGCGCCAGCAGCTTGAGAGACCAAACCTACAATGAGCAGTTCTTC.

The J gene is TRBJ1-2, the V gene TRBV20-1, with D perhaps matching TRBD1 (6 bases). Per germline, CDR1 DFQATT and CDR2 SNEGSKA (reference sequence). Trimming stripped 1 base from V and 6 bases from J, with 9 bases between. This CDR3 has 12 residues. CDR3 nucleotide sequence: TGCAGTGCTAGAGTCCCAGGGGATGGCTACACCTTC. Translation gives CSARVPGDGYTF.

The chain couples TRBV28 to TRBJ1-1; 11 nucleotides line up with TRBD1. This CDR3 comprises 17 residues. After removal of 0 bases from V and 4 bases from J, the junction contained 7 bases not matched to a gene. From germline, CDR1 is MDHEN and CDR2 SYDVKM. CDR3 sequence reads: CASSLWGQGELATEAFF. Here the CDR3 DNA reads TGTGCCAGCAGTTTATGGGGACAGGGGGAACTGGCCACTGAAGCTTTCTTT. Complete variable domain (other parts from reference TRBV28 and TRBJ1-1): DVKVTQSSRYLVKRTGEKVFLECVQDMDHENMFWYRQDPGLGLRLIYFSYDVKMKEKGDIPEGYSVSREKKERFSLILESASTNQTSMYLCASSLWGQGELATEAFFGQGTRLTVV.

This sequence joins TRBV5-1 and TRBJ2-3; no clear D. Germline CDR1 and CDR2: SGHRS and YFSETQ. V was clipped by 5 bases and J by 1 base, with 11 bases between them. The CDR3 totals 14 residues. CDR3 bases: TGCGCCAGCAGTAATGGATCCCGCACAGATACGCAGTATTTT. It yields the protein CASSNGSRTDTQYF.

The V gene is TRBV7-2, the J gene TRBJ1-5, with D uncertain. Trimming removed 1 base from V and 6 bases from J, with 19 bases in between. This CDR3 comprises 17 residues. Germline loops: CDR1 SGHTA, CDR2 FQGNSA. This chain's CDR3 is CASSLGVGPWSGQPQHF. CDR3 coding DNA: TGTGCCAGCAGCTTAGGGGTGGGTCCCTGGTCAGGTCAGCCCCAGCATTTT.

This clonotype was seen more than once but under ten times. The chain employs TRBV18 and TRBJ2-1; D may be TRBD2 (6 bases). V was pared by 6 bases and J by 6 bases, with 18 bases between. This CDR3 spans 15 amino acids. CDR1 is KGHSH, CDR2 LQKENI, per germline. The CDR3 DNA sequence: TGTGCCAGCTCCCCTAGCGAGTTGGCTGGCAATGAGCAGTTCTTC. Protein sequence: CASSPSELAGNEQFF.

This clonotype was counted only a few times. The chain combines TRBV9 with TRBJ2-3; TRBD2 aligns across 8 bases. The CDR3 covers 18 residues. The ends lost 0 bases at V and 2 bases at J; junction bases unmatched: 11. Looked up from germline, CDR1 is SGDLS and CDR2 is YYNGEE. Here the CDR3 reads CASSVDPRGGGPTDTQYF. The CDR3 nucleotides are TGTGCCAGCAGCGTAGACCCCCGGGGGGGGGGTCCCACAGATACGCAGTATTTT.

This clonotype was picked up a small number of times. The chain carries TRBV5-1 and TRBJ2-2; a weak D match, TRBD2 (6 bases). V lost 2 bases and J 2 bases, leaving 10 bases between the germline ends. Germline values: CDR1 SGHRS, CDR2 YFSETQ. The CDR3 is 15 amino acids. The CDR3 coding sequence is TGCGCCAGCAGCTTAAGGAGGGGAAACACCGGGGAGCTGTTTTTT. It translates to CASSLRRGNTGELFF.

There are a few counts of this clonotype. The V and J genes are TRBV4-3 and TRBJ2-3; maybe TRBD2 (5 bases). V lost 0 bases and J 6 bases, leaving 13 bases between the germline ends. Looked up from germline, CDR1 is LGHNA and CDR2 is YSLEER. The CDR3 spans 15 residues. In DNA form, the CDR3 reads TGCGCCAGCAGCCAAGACGAGAGGGCCGGGGATACGCAGTATTTT. Translated, it gives CASSQDERAGDTQYF.

This clonotype was recorded at least ten times. The CDR3 nucleotides are TGTGCCAGCAGGAAAGAGGCAGATACGCAGTATTTT. Amino acid sequence: CASRKEADTQYF. The rearrangement joins TRBV7-9 to TRBJ2-3; no definite D call. Trimming took off 6 bases at V and 4 bases at J, with 8 bases between the two ends. This CDR3 has 12 amino acids. Germline V lookup: CDR1 SEHNR, CDR2 FQNEAQ (reference sequence).

V usage is TRBV5-1 and J usage is TRBJ2-5, with 10 nucleotides matching TRBD2. The length of the CDR3 is 13 residues. V lost 3 bases, J lost 4 bases, and 0 bases stayed unmatched. Germline V gene data show CDR1 as SGHRS and CDR2 as YFSETQ. The CDR3 region is CASSWTSGETQYF. CDR3 nucleotide sequence: TGCGCCAGCAGCTGGACTAGCGGAGAGACCCAGTACTTC.

This clonotype was recorded many times. CDR3 sequence (DNA): TGTGCCAGCAGCCTCACTAGCGGGGGGGTGTTAAATGAGCAGTTCTTC. Protein sequence: CASSLTSGGVLNEQFF. The chain combines TRBV5-4 with TRBJ2-1; 13 positions agree with TRBD2. The trim removed 4 bases at V and 7 bases at J, leaving 8 bases unmatched. The CDR3 consists of 16 residues. Germline-derived CDR1 and CDR2 are SGHNT and YYREEE (reference sequence).

This clonotype turned up a few times. This chain connects TRBV7-2 to TRBJ1-3, with D tentatively TRBD1 (5 bases). V lost 6 bases to trimming and J lost 0 bases, with 12 bases between them. The CDR3 covers 15 residues. Germline CDR1 reads SGHTA; CDR2 reads FQGNSA. The CDR3 sequence: CASSLGASSGNTIYF. CDR3 bases: TGTGCCAGCAGTCTAGGGGCTTCCTCTGGAAACACCATATATTTT. The full variable domain, rest sourced from reference TRBV7-2 and TRBJ1-3, is GAGVSQSPSNKVTEKGKDVELRCDPISGHTALYWYRQSLGQGLEFLIYFQGNSAPDKSGLPSDRFSAERTGGSVSTLTIQRTQQEDSAVYLCASSLGASSGNTIYFGEGSWLTVV.

This clonotype was detected only a few times. The chain uses TRBV10-1 and TRBJ2-5; D is perhaps TRBD2 (6 bases). Germline assignment: CDR1 WNHNN and CDR2 SYGVQD (reference sequence). V was shortened by 4 bases and J by 5 bases, with 23 bases between the two germline ends. This CDR3 has 17 amino acids. CDR3 loop: CASSAGVGGRDRETQYF. In nucleotides, the CDR3 is TGCGCCAGCAGTGCCGGTGTGGGGGGACGGGATCGGGAGACCCAGTACTTC.

This clonotype was seen more than once but under ten times. The chain uses TRBV2 and TRBJ2-3; possibly TRBD1 for D (7 bases). Germline V gene data show CDR1 as SNHLY and CDR2 as FYNNEI. V was cut by 8 bases and J by 8 bases, with 14 bases left in between. The CDR3 totals 12 residues. The CDR3 sequence: CASVEGQRTQYF. For the CDR3, the DNA is TGTGCCAGCGTGGAGGGACAGCGTACGCAGTATTTT.

V and J are TRBV6-2 or TRBV6-3 and TRBJ1-5; tentatively, D is TRBD1 (5 bases). Germline V gives CDR1 MNHEY, CDR2 SVGEGT. The ends were cut back, 5 bases at V and 1 base at J, with 15 bases in the middle. The length of the CDR3 is 16 residues. The CDR3 sequence: CASSPGGGASNQPQHF. The DNA of the CDR3 is TGTGCCAGCAGTCCCGGGGGAGGGGCGAGCAATCAGCCCCAGCATTTT.

V gene TRBV6-5 combines with J gene TRBJ1-1; possibly TRBD1 for D (5 bases). The CDR3 has 13 amino acids. V lost 7 bases to trimming and J lost 4 bases, with 13 bases between them. Germline V gives CDR1 MNHEY, CDR2 SVGAGI. CDR3 coding DNA: TGTGCCAGCATCAACACGGGGGGCACTGAAGCTTTCTTT. Its protein product is CASINTGGTEAFF.

The gene calls are TRBV6-2 or TRBV6-3 and TRBJ2-5; D is perhaps TRBD2 (6 bases). Germline V CDR1 and CDR2: MNHEY, SVGEGT. Trimming took off 0 bases at V and 7 bases at J, with 12 bases between the two ends. This CDR3 region has 14 residues. This chain's CDR3 is CASSYSGTSGTQYF. CDR3 nucleotide sequence: TGTGCCAGCAGTTACTCAGGGACTTCTGGGACCCAGTACTTC.

The chain couples TRBV7-9 to TRBJ2-1, with 8 bases identical to TRBD2. CDR3 length: 12 residues. Losses at the gene ends were 5 bases for V and 6 bases for J; bases not matched to a gene: 0. Germline loops: CDR1 SEHNR, CDR2 FQNEAQ (reference sequence). Written as DNA, the CDR3 is TGTGCCAGCAGCCGGGGGGGCAATGAGCAGTTCTTC. This codes for CASSRGGNEQFF. The full variable domain, completed using reference TRBV7-9 and TRBJ2-1, is DTGVSQNPRHKITKRGQNVTFRCDPISEHNRLYWYRQTLGQGPEFLTYFQNEAQLEKSRLLSDRFSAERPKGSFSTLEIQRTEQGDSAMYLCASSRGGNEQFFGPGTRLTVL.

This clonotype was detected a few times. This chain links TRBV20-1 with TRBJ1-1, with D perhaps TRBD1 (5 bases). The germline V gene has CDR1 DFQATT and CDR2 SNEGSKA (reference sequence). The CDR3 sequence is 15 residues long. V was pared by 5 bases and J by 4 bases, with 20 bases between. In nucleotides, the CDR3 is TGCAGTGCTTCTGGCCAAAGAGTCAGGGTCACTGAAGCTTTCTTT. Residues: CSASGQRVRVTEAFF.

The chain couples TRBV7-2 to TRBJ1-2, with no clear D. V was cut by 1 base and J by 5 bases, with 14 bases left in between. The CDR3 contains 15 residues. CDR1 is SGHTA, CDR2 FQGNSA, per germline. CDR3 sequence (DNA): TGTGCCAGCAGCTTAGTCGGAGGTAAAGAGTATGGCTACACCTTC. It encodes CASSLVGGKEYGYTF.

V is TRBV5-6 and J is TRBJ2-2; 14 nucleotides align to TRBD2. Germline V lookup: CDR1 SGHDT, CDR2 YYEEEE. The CDR3 length is 19 residues. The J segment lost 0 bases and the V segment lost 4 bases, leaving 8 bases of the junction unmatched. The CDR3 nucleotides are TGTGCCAGCAGCCCGGGGCCGGGACTAGCGGGGGCGAACACCGGGGAGCTGTTTTTT. Amino acids: CASSPGPGLAGANTGELFF.

This clonotype was recorded many times. The rearrangement links TRBV7-9 to TRBJ1-1, with D uncertain. The germline V gene encodes CDR1 SEHNR and CDR2 FQNEAQ (reference sequence). CDR3 length equals 13 residues. V gave up 4 bases and J gave up 0 bases, with 6 bases separating them. The DNA of the CDR3 is TGTGCCAGCAGCTCGGGAGTGAACACTGAAGCTTTCTTT. Translating gives CASSSGVNTEAFF.